This TCR beta chain was sequenced during a study of T cells in Graves' hyperthyroidism and ophthalmopathy. General study points: Most thyroid clonotypes expanded above 0.001 were also detected in blood.

The PBMCs studied were ones that came from about 10 ml fresh peripheral blood. There were TCR beta CDR3 regions amplified from RNA transcripts. A set of HTBI primers served as the primers for a first-round RT-PCR of the TCR CDR3. Each CDR3 protein gets one entry after TCRdb re-called the multiplex PCR reads with MiXCR. The table has around 620,000 distinct CDR3 sequences, 14% seen once; the top ten hold over 6%. This clonotype has ten or more counts. The antigen is undetermined. Unmatched junction bases numbered 8, after V lost 0 bases and J lost 6 bases. CDR1 and CDR2 from the germline V gene are GTSNPN and SVGIG (reference sequence). CDR3 length: 18 amino acids.

The chain joins TRBV30 to TRBJ2-1; 16 bases are shared with TRBD2. This receptor was taken from a woman younger than 30 with Graves' ophthalmopathy. Sequenced material: blood. As DNA, the CDR3 is TGTGCCTGGAGTGTACCCGGGACTAGCGGGAGGGGGCGCAATGAGCAGTTCTTC. Its translation is CAWSVPGTSGRGRNEQFF.